Each of the 4 T cell receptor beta chains below was sequenced from the same sample in a study of blood T cell repertoires in COVID-19. Profiling relied on immunoSEQ multiplex PCR, and the TCRdb table lists in-frame clones only, not all of them. Among some 250,000 clones listed, roughly 88% were seen once. Sequences were obtained from peripheral blood. The receptors come from a woman in her twenties or thirties with acute or convalescent COVID-19.

The CDR3 region is CASSFLGQGEQPQHF. The CDR3 DNA reads TGTGCCAGCAGTTTCCTGGGACAGGGAGAACAGCCCCAGCATTTT. The J gene is TRBJ1-5, the V gene TRBV6-6, with 9 bases aligning to TRBD1. V was clipped by 4 bases and J by 7 bases; unmatched bases: 8. The germline V gene encodes CDR1 MNHNY and CDR2 SVGAGI (reference sequence). The length of the CDR3 is 15 residues.

The gene calls are TRBV6-1 and TRBJ1-5; TRBD1 matches 9 bases. With V trimmed by 6 bases and J by 7 bases, 7 bases remained unmatched. CDR3 size: 14 residues. From germline, CDR1 is MNHNS and CDR2 SASEGT. The CDR3 coding sequence is TGTGCCAGCAGAGGGACAGGGCTATTCCAGCCCCAGCATTTT. As protein: CASRGTGLFQPQHF.

CDR3 in amino acids: CASSYRSSGNTIYF. CDR3 in DNA: TGTGCCAGCAGTTACCGGTCGTCTGGAAACACCATATATTTT. The genes are TRBV6-5 and TRBJ1-3; the D is unclear. The CDR3 length is 14 residues. Germline CDR1 MNHEY, CDR2 SVGAGI. Between the trimmed V and J ends, which lost 2 bases and 1 base, there was a span of 6 bases.

The CDR3 nucleotides read TGTGCCACCAGCAGGGAATGGACAGGGGGGCAAGAGACCCAGTACTTC. Its protein product is CATSREWTGGQETQYF. The chain employs TRBV15 and TRBJ2-5; 10 bases align to TRBD1. The CDR3 totals 16 residues. Germline trimming cut 3 bases from V and 2 bases from J; bases unmatched to any gene: 6. Germline V gene data show CDR1 as LNHNV and CDR2 as YYDKDF (reference sequence).